These 9 T cell receptor beta chains were all obtained from the same sample, sequenced in a study of siplizumab effects on memory and regulatory T cells (dated by TCRdb to the late 2010s). The method behind the library was the immunoSEQ multiplex PCR assay. TCRdb obtained this table from immuneACCESS and retained in-frame rearrangements with V and J assigned. These tables miss some clones; where compared with another copy, unresolved V genes account for less than half of the shortfall, and the remainder is unexplained. The table for this sample lists 9,500 to 11,000 clones; around 46% of them were counted only once. The ten largest clonotypes hold 20% to 25% of the sample. Their cognate antigens are unknown. For about six days, cells in the mixed lymphocyte reaction were kept in coculture at 37 degrees C. The sample taken for sequencing was CFSE-low (dividing) CD4+ T cells sorted from an allogeneic mixed lymphocyte reaction. Receptors originate from a human donor in good health; the cells came from an allogeneic mixed lymphocyte reaction.

The genes are TRBV6-9 and TRBJ2-3; D is unresolved. The CDR3 extends over 14 amino acids. V dropped 2 bases and J dropped 1 base, with 7 bases sitting between them. The germline V gene encodes CDR1 MNHGY and CDR2 SVAAGI. Written as DNA, the CDR3 is TGTGCCAGCAGTTATCAAATCCGCACAGATACGCAGTATTTT. Translated, it gives CASSYQIRTDTQYF.

The chain recombines TRBV5-6 with TRBJ2-6, with a possible D match to TRBD1 (5 bases). Deletions cut 7 bases from V and 0 bases from J, with 11 bases between. Germline-derived CDR1 and CDR2 are SGHDT and YYEEEE. This CDR3 region has 15 residues. The chain's CDR3 is CASSRQSSGANVLTF. CDR3 DNA: TGTGCCAGCTCTAGACAGTCCTCTGGGGCCAACGTCCTGACTTTC. Combining the CDR3 with reference TRBV5-6 and TRBJ2-6 gives the whole variable domain DAGVTQSPTHLIKTRGQQVTLRCSPKSGHDTVSWYQQALGQGPQFIFQYYEEEERQRGNFPDRFSGHQFPNYSSELNVNALLLGDSALYLCASSRQSSGANVLTFGAGSRLTVL.

J is TRBJ1-5 and V is TRBV6-1; D is uncertain. This CDR3 contains 14 residues. Looked up from germline, CDR1 is MNHNS and CDR2 is SASEGT. Trimming took off 4 bases at V and 1 base at J, with 8 bases between the two ends. The CDR3 DNA sequence: TGTGCCAGCAGTGGAGAATGGAGCAATCAGCCCCAGCATTTT. It yields the protein CASSGEWSNQPQHF.

This chain's CDR3 is CASSQEKRASGSIHEQYF. As DNA, the CDR3 is TGTGCCAGCAGCCAAGAGAAAAGAGCTAGCGGGAGTATTCACGAGCAGTACTTC. The chain joins TRBV4-2 to TRBJ2-7, with TRBD2 matching 10 bases. After removal of 0 bases from V and 5 bases from J, the junction contained 13 bases not matched to a gene. Germline values: CDR1 LGHNA, CDR2 YNFKEQ. The CDR3 has 18 residues.

The chain combines TRBV5-1 with TRBJ2-3; D is ambiguous. Trimming stripped 6 bases from V and 1 base from J, with 6 bases between. Germline V gene sequence: CDR1 SGHRS, CDR2 YFSETQ. This CDR3 contains 12 residues. The CDR3 DNA reads TGCGCCAGCACCAGCCGCACAGATACGCAGTATTTT. Its protein is CASTSRTDTQYF.

V is TRBV25-1 and J is TRBJ2-5; TRBD2 aligns across 12 bases. This CDR3 has 17 residues. Germline V gene sequence: CDR1 MGHDK, CDR2 SYGVNS. Trimming cost V 7 bases and J 4 bases; bases outside gene matches: 13. CDR3 DNA sequence: TGTGCCAGCAAAGGACGGTCGGGACTAGCGGGTGGAGAGACCCAGTACTTC. Protein product: CASKGRSGLAGGETQYF.

The V and J genes are TRBV4-1 and TRBJ1-1; no reliable D call. The V end was cut by 6 bases, the J end by 0 bases, with 11 bases between. CDR1 MGHRA and CDR2 YSYEKL come from the germline V gene. The CDR3 sequence is 14 residues long. CDR3 nucleotide sequence: TGCGCCAGCAGGGCCGGGCCGCTGAACACTGAAGCTTTCTTT. Its protein product is CASRAGPLNTEAFF.

V is TRBV11-2 and J is TRBJ1-6; no clear D gene. Germline CDR1 SGHAT, CDR2 FQNNGV. The CDR3 is 13 residues long. Between the trimmed V and J ends, which lost 2 bases and 7 bases, there was a span of 6 bases. The CDR3 bases are TGTGCCAGCAGCTTAAAGCAAAATTCACCCCTCCACTTT. Protein sequence: CASSLKQNSPLHF.

The J gene is TRBJ2-3, the V gene TRBV28; 7 positions match TRBD2. The germline CDR1 and CDR2 sequences are MDHEN and SYDVKM. J lost 3 bases, V lost 7 bases, and 10 bases had no gene match. This CDR3 spans 15 amino acids. The DNA for the CDR3 is TGTGCCAGCAACCCGGCGGGAGTGAGAACAGATACGCAGTATTTT. Encoded protein: CASNPAGVRTDTQYF.